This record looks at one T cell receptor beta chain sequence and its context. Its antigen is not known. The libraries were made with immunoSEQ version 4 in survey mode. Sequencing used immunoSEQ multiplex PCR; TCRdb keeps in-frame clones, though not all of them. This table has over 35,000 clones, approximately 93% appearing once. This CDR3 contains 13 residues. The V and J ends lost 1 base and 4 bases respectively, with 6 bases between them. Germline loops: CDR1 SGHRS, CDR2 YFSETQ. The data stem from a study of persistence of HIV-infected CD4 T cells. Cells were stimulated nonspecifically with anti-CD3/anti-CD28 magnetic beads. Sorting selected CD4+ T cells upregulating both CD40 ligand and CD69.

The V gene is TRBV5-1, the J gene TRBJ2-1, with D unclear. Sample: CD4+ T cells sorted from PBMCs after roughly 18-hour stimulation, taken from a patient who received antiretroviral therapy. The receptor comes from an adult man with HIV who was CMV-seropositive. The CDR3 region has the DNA TGCGCCAGCAGCTTGTGGGTGTACAATGAGCAGTTCTTC. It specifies CASSLWVYNEQFF. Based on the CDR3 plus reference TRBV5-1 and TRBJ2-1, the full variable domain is KAGVTQTPRYLIKTRGQQVTLSCSPISGHRSVSWYQQTPGQGLQFLFEYFSETQRNKGNFPGRFSGRQFSNSRSEMNVSTLELGDSALYLCASSLWVYNEQFFGPGTRLTVL.